Each of the 7 T cell receptor beta chains below was sequenced from the same sample in a study of shared clonotypes between healthy human individuals. Data came from immunoSEQ multiplex PCR; TCRdb stores just in-frame clones and leaves some out. The sample carries 150,000 to 200,000 clones, over 50% recorded once. The sample was memory CD4+ T cells sorted from blood. The subset denotes: CD45RA-negative fraction. The receptors were gathered from a man aged 25 to 40 in good health.

This clone was found a few times. DNA for the CDR3: TGTGCCACCAGCAGAGTGGGGGGCCAAGAGACCCAGTACTTC. It translates to CATSRVGGQETQYF. The chain uses TRBV15 and TRBJ2-5; weak D call: TRBD2 (6 bases). The ends were cut back, 1 base at V and 1 base at J, with 7 bases in the middle. The CDR3 totals 14 residues. Germline-derived CDR1 and CDR2 are LNHNV and YYDKDF (reference sequence).

The chain links TRBV14 to TRBJ1-5; D not resolved. V was pared by 4 bases and J by 4 bases, with 11 bases between. This CDR3 has 14 amino acids. The germline V gene encodes CDR1 SGHDN and CDR2 FVKESK. The CDR3 bases are TGTGCCAGCAGCCTGGGATCGGGTAATCAGCCCCAGCATTTT. This sequence encodes CASSLGSGNQPQHF. The complete variable domain, with remaining parts taken from reference TRBV14 and TRBJ1-5, reads EAGVTQFPSHSVIEKGQTVTLRCDPISGHDNLYWYRRVMGKEIKFLLHFVKESKQDESGMPNNRFLAERTGGTYSTLKVQPAELEDSGVYFCASSLGSGNQPQHFGDGTRLSIL.

The chain recombines TRBV7-3 with TRBJ1-2; 7 bases agree with TRBD1. CDR3 length: 13 residues. Germline V gene sequence: CDR1 SGHTA, CDR2 FQGTGA. V trimming: 5 bases; J trimming: 4 bases; junction bases outside the gene matches: 4. The CDR3 DNA reads TGTGCCAGCAGCCGACGGGACAGCTATGGCTACACCTTC. This translates into CASSRRDSYGYTF. The full variable domain, completed using reference TRBV7-3 and TRBJ1-2, is GAGVSQTPSNKVTEKGKYVELRCDPISGHTALYWYRQSLGQGPEFLIYFQGTGAADDSGLPNDRFFAVRPEGSVSTLKIQRTERGDSAVYLCASSRRDSYGYTFGSGTRLTVV.

This clone was seen only a few times. The CDR3 coding sequence is TGTGCCAGCACCCGGGACAGGGCTTCCAATCAGCCCCAGCATTTT. Protein sequence: CASTRDRASNQPQHF. This chain links TRBV2 with TRBJ1-5; 9 positions match TRBD1. Losses at the gene ends were 7 bases for V and 3 bases for J; bases not matched to a gene: 7. The CDR3 extends over 15 amino acids. Per germline, CDR1 SNHLY and CDR2 FYNNEI.

This clone was detected a few times. This chain uses TRBV7-9 with TRBJ2-7, with D possibly being TRBD2 (6 bases). The CDR3 spans 14 residues. Between the trimmed V and J ends, which lost 3 bases and 2 bases, there was a span of 11 bases. The germline CDR1 and CDR2 sequences are SEHNR and FQNEAQ (reference sequence). The CDR3 DNA sequence: TGTGCCAGCAGCTTCTCGGGAGTCCCCTACGAGCAGTACTTC. Its protein is CASSFSGVPYEQYF.

This clone was counted between two and nine times. This rearrangement joins TRBV7-2 to TRBJ2-1; TRBD2 agrees at 8 bases. The CDR3 has 16 amino acids. Per the germline V gene, CDR1 is SGHTA and CDR2 is FQGNSA. The V and J ends lost 1 base and 5 bases, in that order; junction bases with no gene match: 7. The CDR3 DNA sequence: TGTGCCAGCAGCTTAGTCAGGGTTAGCGGGAACAATGAGCAGTTCTTC. Its protein product is CASSLVRVSGNNEQFF.

This chain uses TRBV19 with TRBJ2-1; TRBD2 agrees at 14 bases. The CDR3 has 15 amino acids. CDR1 and CDR2 (germline): LNHDA, SQIVND (reference sequence). J was trimmed by 8 bases and V by 7 bases; bases with no gene match: 7. The CDR3 nucleotides read TGTGCCAGTAAATGGGGACTAGCGGGAGACGATGAGCAGTTCTTC. It specifies CASKWGLAGDDEQFF.